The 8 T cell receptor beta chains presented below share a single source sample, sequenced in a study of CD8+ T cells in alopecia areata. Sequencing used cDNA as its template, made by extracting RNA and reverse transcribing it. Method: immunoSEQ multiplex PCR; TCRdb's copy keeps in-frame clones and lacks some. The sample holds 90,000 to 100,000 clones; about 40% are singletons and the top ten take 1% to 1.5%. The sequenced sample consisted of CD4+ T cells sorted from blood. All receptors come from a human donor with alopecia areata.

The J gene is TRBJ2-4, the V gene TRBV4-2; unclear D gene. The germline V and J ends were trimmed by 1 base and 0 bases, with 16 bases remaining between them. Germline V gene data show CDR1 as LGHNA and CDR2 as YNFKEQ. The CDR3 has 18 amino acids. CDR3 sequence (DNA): TGTGCCAGCAGCCAAGTGGGGAACACTGCGGTAGCCAAAAACATTCAGTACTTC. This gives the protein CASSQVGNTAVAKNIQYF.

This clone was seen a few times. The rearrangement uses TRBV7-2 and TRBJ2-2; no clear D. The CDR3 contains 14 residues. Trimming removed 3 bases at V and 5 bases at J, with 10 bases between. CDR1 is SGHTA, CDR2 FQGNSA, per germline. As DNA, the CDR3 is TGTGCCAGCAGCTTTGGAAGTTTAACCGGGGAGCTGTTTTTT. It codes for CASSFGSLTGELFF. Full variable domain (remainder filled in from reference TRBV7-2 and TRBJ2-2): GAGVSQSPSNKVTEKGKDVELRCDPISGHTALYWYRQSLGQGLEFLIYFQGNSAPDKSGLPSDRFSAERTGGSVSTLTIQRTQQEDSAVYLCASSFGSLTGELFFGEGSRLTVL.

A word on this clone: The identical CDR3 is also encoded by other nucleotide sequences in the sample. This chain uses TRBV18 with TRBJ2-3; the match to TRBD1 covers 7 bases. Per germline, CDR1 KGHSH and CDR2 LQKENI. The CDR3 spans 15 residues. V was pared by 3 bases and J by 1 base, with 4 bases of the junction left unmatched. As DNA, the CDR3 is TGTGCCAGCTCACCCGTAGGACAGGGCACAGATACGCAGTATTTT. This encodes CASSPVGQGTDTQYF.

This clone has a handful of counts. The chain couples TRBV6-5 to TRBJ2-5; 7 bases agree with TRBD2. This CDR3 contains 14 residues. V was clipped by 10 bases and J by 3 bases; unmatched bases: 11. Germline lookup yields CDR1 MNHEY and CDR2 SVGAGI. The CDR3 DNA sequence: TGTGCCACCTGGGGGGGACGGACGAAAGAGACCCAGTACTTC. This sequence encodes CATWGGRTKETQYF.

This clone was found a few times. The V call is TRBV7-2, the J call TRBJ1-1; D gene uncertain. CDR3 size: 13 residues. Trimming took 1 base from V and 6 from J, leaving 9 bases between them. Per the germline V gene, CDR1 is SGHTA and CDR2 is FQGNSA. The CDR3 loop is CASSLVNSAEAFF. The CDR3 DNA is TGTGCCAGCAGCTTAGTGAATTCGGCTGAAGCTTTCTTT.

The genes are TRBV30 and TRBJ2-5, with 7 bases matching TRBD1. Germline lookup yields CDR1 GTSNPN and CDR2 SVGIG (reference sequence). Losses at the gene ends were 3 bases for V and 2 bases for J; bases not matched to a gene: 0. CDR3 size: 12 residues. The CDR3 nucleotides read TGTGCCTGGAGGGACAGGCAAGAGACCCAGTACTTC. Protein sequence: CAWRDRQETQYF.

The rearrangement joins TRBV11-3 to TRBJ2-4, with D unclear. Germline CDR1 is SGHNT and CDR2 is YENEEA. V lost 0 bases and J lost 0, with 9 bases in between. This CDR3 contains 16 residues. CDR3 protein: CASSLEGALAKNIQYF. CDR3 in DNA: TGTGCCAGCAGCTTAGAAGGCGCCCTAGCCAAAAACATTCAGTACTTC. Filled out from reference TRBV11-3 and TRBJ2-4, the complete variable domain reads EAGVVQSPRYKIIEKKQPVAFWCNPISGHNTLYWYLQNLGQGPELLIRYENEEAVDDSQLPKDRFSAERLKGVDSTLKIQPAELGDSAVYLCASSLEGALAKNIQYFGAGTRLSVL.

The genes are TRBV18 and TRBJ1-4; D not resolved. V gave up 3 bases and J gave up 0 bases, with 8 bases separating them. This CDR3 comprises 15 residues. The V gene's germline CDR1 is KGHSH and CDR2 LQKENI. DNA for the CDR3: TGTGCCAGCTCACCGATGACGGCAACTAATGAAAAACTGTTTTTT. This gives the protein CASSPMTATNEKLFF.